These 29 T cell receptor beta chains originate from one sample sequenced in a study of T cell responses to AZD1222 COVID-19 vaccine. TCRdb's copy holds only in-frame clones and misses some; the assay was immunoSEQ multiplex PCR. The table includes tens of thousands of clones, about 91% detected once. The sample in question was peripheral blood, obtained 28 days after the second AZD1222 dose. Source of these receptors: an adult who received the AZD1222 COVID-19 vaccine.

This clone was found once. The rearrangement links TRBV7-9 to TRBJ1-1, with TRBD1 matching 8 bases. Germline loops: CDR1 SEHNR, CDR2 FQNEAQ (reference sequence). This CDR3 region has 14 residues. J lost 5 bases, V lost 7 bases, and 9 bases had no gene match. The CDR3 reads CASTPSRQGTEAFF. For the CDR3, the DNA is TGTGCCAGCACCCCCAGTCGACAGGGGACTGAAGCTTTCTTT.

The V gene is TRBV12-3 or TRBV12-4, the J gene TRBJ2-2; D not certain. Trimming removed 6 bases from V and 0 bases from J, with 5 bases in between. The CDR3 is made up of 13 amino acids. The CDR3 region has the DNA TGTGCCAGCAGCCCTACGAACACCGGGGAGCTGTTTTTT. Translating it yields CASSPTNTGELFF.

The chain has TRBV2 and TRBJ1-1; D not resolved. Trimming left V 5 bases short and J 0 bases short, with 7 bases between. Looked up from germline, CDR1 is SNHLY and CDR2 is FYNNEI. There are 13 residues in the CDR3. The CDR3 bases are TGTGCCAGCAGTTACGGGATGAACACTGAAGCTTTCTTT. It is translated as CASSYGMNTEAFF.

The rearrangement joins TRBV19 to TRBJ2-7; 9 positions agree with TRBD1. Germline CDR1 LNHDA, CDR2 SQIVND (reference sequence). V gave up 6 bases and J gave up 3 bases; unmatched junction bases: 3. This CDR3 spans 13 amino acids. The CDR3 nucleotides are TGTGCCAGTAGCTCGGGACAGGGCTACGAGCAGTACTTC. Translation gives CASSSGQGYEQYF.

V usage is TRBV5-6 and J usage is TRBJ2-7; D is possibly TRBD1 (6 bases). V was shortened by 4 bases and J by 7 bases, with 15 bases between the two germline ends. CDR3 size: 13 residues. CDR1 and CDR2 from the germline V gene are SGHDT and YYEEEE. CDR3 sequence (DNA): TGTGCCAGCAGCCAAAATACAGGGAATGAGCAGTACTTC. It encodes CASSQNTGNEQYF.

The CDR3 bases are TGCGCCAGCAGCTCGGACAGATACGAGCAGTACTTC. Amino acids: CASSSDRYEQYF. The J gene is TRBJ2-7, the V gene TRBV5-1; D possibly corresponds to TRBD1 (6 bases). The length of the CDR3 is 12 residues. V shed 3 bases and J shed 4 bases, with 8 bases lying between them. CDR1 is SGHRS, CDR2 YFSETQ, per germline.

This chain joins TRBV5-8 and TRBJ1-5; D remains unclear. From germline, CDR1 is SGHTS and CDR2 YDEGEE. The CDR3 spans 15 residues. V was clipped by 3 bases and J by 3 bases, with 13 bases between them. This chain's CDR3 is CASSSGRFNNQPQHF. The CDR3 nucleotides are TGTGCCAGCAGCTCCGGACGGTTCAACAATCAGCCCCAGCATTTT.

The chain carries TRBV12-3 or TRBV12-4 and TRBJ2-7, with D perhaps TRBD1 or TRBD2 (5 bases each). Trimming removed 7 bases from V and 3 bases from J, with 13 bases in between. This CDR3 comprises 13 residues. The CDR3 here is CASTGAGGYEQYF. The CDR3 DNA follows: TGTGCCAGCACCGGGGCCGGCGGCTACGAGCAGTACTTC.

V usage is TRBV7-2 and J usage is TRBJ1-2; no clear D. Trimming removed 5 bases from V and 7 bases from J, with 17 bases in between. The germline V gene encodes CDR1 SGHTA and CDR2 FQGNSA. CDR3 length equals 14 residues. The CDR3 region has the DNA TGTGCCAGCAGCCCAGACCGGGGTCTATCTGGCTACACCTTC. It codes for CASSPDRGLSGYTF.

The rearrangement uses TRBV5-5 and TRBJ2-7; TRBD1 agrees at 8 bases. Trimming cost V 4 bases and J 0 bases; bases outside gene matches: 9. Germline V CDR1 and CDR2: SGHKS, YYEKEE (reference sequence). This CDR3 contains 16 residues. The CDR3 sequence is CASSPDDRGPSYEQYF. The CDR3 DNA reads TGTGCCAGCAGCCCCGATGACAGGGGCCCCTCCTACGAGCAGTACTTC.

This chain joins TRBV4-1 and TRBJ2-3; possibly TRBD2 for D (6 bases). V was pared by 4 bases and J by 2 bases, with 16 bases between. From germline, CDR1 is MGHRA and CDR2 YSYEKL. The CDR3 has 16 amino acids. Here the CDR3 reads CASSPGAAGHTDTQYF. The DNA for the CDR3 is TGCGCCAGCAGCCCGGGAGCGGCAGGACACACAGATACGCAGTATTTT.

V and J are TRBV19 and TRBJ1-1; 8 bases agree with TRBD1. The CDR3 is made up of 15 amino acids. V shed 5 bases, J shed 0 bases, and the junction held 5 bases outside the gene matches. Germline V gene data show CDR1 as LNHDA and CDR2 as SQIVND (reference sequence). CDR3 region: CASSSRTGMNTEAFF. The DNA for the CDR3 is TGTGCCAGTAGTTCGCGGACAGGGATGAACACTGAAGCTTTCTTT.

The chain is built from TRBV18 and TRBJ2-1; D is ambiguous. Trimming shortened V by 0 bases and J by 0 bases, and 6 bases separated the two germline ends. Germline V gene sequence: CDR1 KGHSH, CDR2 LQKENI. The CDR3 totals 15 residues. CDR3 in DNA: TGTGCCAGCTCACCACCTACAGCCTCCTACAATGAGCAGTTCTTC. It is translated as CASSPPTASYNEQFF.

This chain connects TRBV12-3 or TRBV12-4 to TRBJ2-2; TRBD2 is a possible D gene (6 bases). V was clipped by 6 bases and J by 6 bases, with 11 bases between them. The CDR3 extends over 13 amino acids. The CDR3 reads CASRRLDSGELFF. The CDR3 DNA reads TGTGCCAGCAGACGACTAGATTCCGGGGAGCTGTTTTTT.

V usage is TRBV28 and J usage is TRBJ1-5, with D perhaps TRBD1 (6 bases). The V end lost 7 bases, the J end lost 0 bases, and 25 bases lay between the germline ends. Germline V CDR1 and CDR2: MDHEN, SYDVKM. The CDR3 is 19 amino acids. The CDR3 spells CASNQGGLYDSYSNQPQHF. In DNA, the CDR3 is TGTGCCAGCAATCAAGGGGGGCTGTATGATTCGTATAGCAATCAGCCCCAGCATTTT.

The chain links TRBV3-1 (or the pseudogene TRBV3-2) to TRBJ1-1; D not resolved. CDR1 and CDR2 from the germline V gene are LGHDT and YNNKEL (reference sequence). The CDR3 is made up of 15 amino acids. Trimming shortened V by 0 bases and J by 1 base, and 9 bases separated the two germline ends. The CDR3: CASSQDHVPNTEAFF. The CDR3 DNA sequence: TGTGCCAGCAGCCAAGATCACGTCCCGAACACTGAAGCTTTCTTT.

The V call is TRBV3-1 (or the pseudogene TRBV3-2), the J call TRBJ2-7; no firm D call. Per the germline V gene, CDR1 is LGHDT and CDR2 is YNNKEL (reference sequence). This CDR3 is 12 amino acids long. V lost 0 bases to trimming and J lost 7 bases, with 7 bases between them. CDR3 nucleotides: TGTGCCAGCAGCCAAGATAGAGCGGAGCAGTACTTC. It encodes CASSQDRAEQYF.

CDR3 loop: CASKPGATDQPQHF. CDR3 coding DNA: TGTGCCTCCAAGCCAGGGGCCACTGATCAGCCCCAGCATTTT. The V and J genes are TRBV19 and TRBJ1-5; possibly TRBD1 for D (6 bases). This CDR3 has 14 amino acids. Trimming removed 11 bases at V and 5 bases at J, with 19 bases between. Germline values: CDR1 LNHDA, CDR2 SQIVND (reference sequence).

The chain recombines TRBV5-1 with TRBJ2-3; TRBD2 matches 13 bases. This CDR3 is 18 amino acids long. J was trimmed by 2 bases and V by 4 bases; bases with no gene match: 10. CDR1 and CDR2 from the germline V gene are SGHRS and YFSETQ. The CDR3 spells CASSPGLAGATNTDTQYF. DNA of the CDR3: TGCGCCAGCAGCCCCGGACTAGCGGGAGCTACTAACACAGATACGCAGTATTTT.

This chain connects TRBV24-1 to TRBJ1-1; D gene unclear. Germline CDR1 is KGHDR and CDR2 is SFDVKD. This CDR3 is built from 12 residues. V dropped 3 bases and J dropped 3 bases, with 4 bases sitting between them. The CDR3 nucleotides read TGTGCCACCAGTGATAGGGACACTGAAGCTTTCTTT. The encoded protein is CATSDRDTEAFF.

This chain connects TRBV7-9 to TRBJ2-2; 9 nucleotides line up with TRBD1. CDR1 SEHNR and CDR2 FQNEAQ come from the germline V gene (reference sequence). The CDR3 consists of 16 residues. Trimming cost V 4 bases and J 4 bases; bases outside gene matches: 7. CDR3 coding DNA: TGTGCCAGCAGCTGGCCGGGACAGGGTGTCACCGGGGAGCTGTTTTTT. Its protein is CASSWPGQGVTGELFF.

This clone was seen more than once but under ten times. This chain joins TRBV28 and TRBJ2-5; D might be TRBD1 (5 bases). The germline V gene encodes CDR1 MDHEN and CDR2 SYDVKM. V lost 8 bases, J lost 2 bases, and 15 bases lay in between. The CDR3 covers 14 residues. CDR3 sequence: CASCLGRVQETQYF. CDR3 bases: TGTGCCAGCTGCTTGGGCAGGGTACAAGAGACCCAGTACTTC. Using reference TRBV28 and TRBJ2-5 for the parts outside the CDR3, the full variable domain is DVKVTQSSRYLVKRTGEKVFLECVQDMDHENMFWYRQDPGLGLRLIYFSYDVKMKEKGDIPEGYSVSREKKERFSLILESASTNQTSMYLCASCLGRVQETQYFGPGTRLLVL.

The V and J genes are TRBV19 and TRBJ1-5, with unresolved D. The CDR3 length is 15 residues. Trimming pared 5 bases from V and 6 bases from J, leaving 17 bases between. Looked up from germline, CDR1 is LNHDA and CDR2 is SQIVND (reference sequence). The CDR3: CASSHGLGSGQPQHF. Written as DNA, the CDR3 is TGTGCCAGTAGTCATGGTCTTGGGTCCGGTCAGCCCCAGCATTTT. The full variable domain, in which reference TRBV19 and TRBJ1-5 provide the parts outside the CDR3, is DGGITQSPKYLFRKEGQNVTLSCEQNLNHDAMYWYRQDPGQGLRLIYYSQIVNDFQKGDIAEGYSVSREKKESFPLTVTSAQKNPTAFYLCASSHGLGSGQPQHFGDGTRLSIL.

This chain joins TRBV7-2 and TRBJ2-3; D is uncertain. Germline V gene sequence: CDR1 SGHTA, CDR2 FQGNSA. The CDR3 loop spans 13 amino acids. The V and J ends lost 1 base and 4 bases respectively, with 6 bases between them. This chain's CDR3 is CASSLGMADTQYF. CDR3 DNA sequence: TGTGCCAGCAGCTTAGGCATGGCAGATACGCAGTATTTT.

J is TRBJ1-6 and V is TRBV4-1, with TRBD1 matching 8 bases. CDR3 length equals 15 residues. V lost 3 bases to trimming and J lost 7 bases; unmatched junction nucleotides: 5. Germline assignment: CDR1 MGHRA and CDR2 YSYEKL. The CDR3 coding sequence is TGCGCCAGCAGCCAGCAGACAGGGGTGAATTCACCCCTCCACTTT. Translated, it gives CASSQQTGVNSPLHF.

Only one count was recorded for this clone. The rearrangement uses TRBV9 and TRBJ2-7, with D perhaps matching TRBD1 or TRBD2 (5 bases each). Germline V gene sequence: CDR1 SGDLS, CDR2 YYNGEE. This CDR3 is 16 amino acids long. V was cut by 3 bases and J by 5 bases, with 21 bases left in between. CDR3 in DNA: TGTGCCAGCAGCGCGTTTCCTCAGGGCCCGAGGGACGAGCAGTACTTC. It is translated as CASSAFPQGPRDEQYF.

The V and J genes are TRBV28 and TRBJ1-2; D is uncertain. Germline V gives CDR1 MDHEN, CDR2 SYDVKM. The CDR3 contains 13 residues. With 6 bases removed from V and 2 bases from J, the gap between germline ends came to 10 bases. The chain's CDR3 is CASRLITNYGYTF. DNA of the CDR3: TGTGCCAGCAGGCTCATCACCAACTATGGCTACACCTTC.

The chain recombines TRBV5-1 with TRBJ2-5, with TRBD1 matching over 7 bases. Per the germline V gene, CDR1 is SGHRS and CDR2 is YFSETQ. The CDR3 length is 15 residues. V gave up 0 bases and J gave up 7 bases; unmatched junction bases: 9. The CDR3 nucleotides read TGCGCCAGCAGCTTGGACGCGACAGGGTCAGGGACCCAGTACTTC. Residues: CASSLDATGSGTQYF.

This clone was recorded only once. The genes are TRBV5-6 and TRBJ2-3, with TRBD1 identical over 8 bases. The V gene's germline CDR1 is SGHDT and CDR2 YYEEEE. Germline trimming cut 0 bases from V and 7 bases from J; bases unmatched to any gene: 7. The CDR3 runs 15 residues. This CDR3 reads CASSLVGTGMYTQYF. The CDR3 DNA sequence: TGTGCCAGCAGCTTGGTCGGGACAGGCATGTATACGCAGTATTTT.